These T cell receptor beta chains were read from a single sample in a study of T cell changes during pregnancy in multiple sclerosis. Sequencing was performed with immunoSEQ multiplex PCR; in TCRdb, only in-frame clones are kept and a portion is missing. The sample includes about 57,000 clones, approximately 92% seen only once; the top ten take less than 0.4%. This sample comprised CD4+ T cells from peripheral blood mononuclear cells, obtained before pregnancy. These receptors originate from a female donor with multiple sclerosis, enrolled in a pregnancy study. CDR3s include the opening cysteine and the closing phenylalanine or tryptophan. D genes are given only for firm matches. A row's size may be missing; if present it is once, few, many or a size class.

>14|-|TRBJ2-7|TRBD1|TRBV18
TGTGCCAGCTCACTTTTGGACAGGAATTACGAGCAGTACTTC
CASSLLDRNYEQYF
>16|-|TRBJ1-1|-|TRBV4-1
TGCGCCAGCAGCCAAGAGGTCCGGGGGGTGAACACTGAAGCTTTCTTT
CASSQEVRGVNTEAFF
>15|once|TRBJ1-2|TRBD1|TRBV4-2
TGTGCCAGCAGCCAGCCGGGACAGTCCCACTATGGCTACACCTTC
CASSQPGQSHYGYTF
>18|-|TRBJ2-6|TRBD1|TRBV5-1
TGCGCCAGCAGCTTGCGGGACAGGGGCCGCTCTGGGGCCAACGTCCTGACTTTC
CASSLRDRGRSGANVLTF
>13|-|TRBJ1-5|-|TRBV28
TGTGCCAGCGTCCCCGGCGGGTATCAGCCCCAGCATTTT
CASVPGGYQPQHF
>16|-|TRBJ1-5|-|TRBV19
TGTGCCAGTAGTATGATCGGCAGGGCGGTGGATCAGCCCCAGCATTTT
CASSMIGRAVDQPQHF
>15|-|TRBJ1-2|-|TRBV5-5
TGTGCCAGCAGCTTGGCCACAGGGATTAACTATGGCTACACCTTC
CASSLATGINYGYTF
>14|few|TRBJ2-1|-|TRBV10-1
TGCGCCAGCAGTGAGTTACCACAGGGTGATGAGCAGTTCTTC
CASSELPQGDEQFF
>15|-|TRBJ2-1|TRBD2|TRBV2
TGTGCCAGCAGGTCTTCAGCGGGAGTTGGTAATGAGCAGTTCTTC
CASRSSAGVGNEQFF
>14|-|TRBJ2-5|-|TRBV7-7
TGTGCCAGCAGCACGGACAGATCCCAAGAGACCCAGTACTTC
CASSTDRSQETQYF
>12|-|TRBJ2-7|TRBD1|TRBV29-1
TGCAGCGTTGGGGACAGCTTCTACGAGCAGTACTTC
CSVGDSFYEQYF
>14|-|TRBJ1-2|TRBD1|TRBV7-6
TGTGCCAGCAGCTCCGGACAGGTGGACTATGGCTACACCTTC
CASSSGQVDYGYTF
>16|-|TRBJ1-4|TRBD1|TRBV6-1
TGTGCCAGCAGTGGGCCACAGGGGTTCGCTAATGAAAAACTGTTTTTT
CASSGPQGFANEKLFF
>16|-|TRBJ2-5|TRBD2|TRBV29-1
TGCAGCGTTGAATTTTGGGGCGGGAGTTGGCAAGAGACCCAGTACTTC
CSVEFWGGSWQETQYF
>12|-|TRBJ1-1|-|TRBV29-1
TGCAGCGTTGCCAGAGGGAACACTGAAGCTTTCTTT
CSVARGNTEAFF
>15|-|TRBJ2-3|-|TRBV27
TGTGCCAGCCGTCCCTTGGGCAGCCTCACAGATACGCAGTATTTT
CASRPLGSLTDTQYF
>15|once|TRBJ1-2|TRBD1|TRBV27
TGTGCCAGCAGTTTACGGGGGACAGGAGACTATGGCTACACCTTC
CASSLRGTGDYGYTF